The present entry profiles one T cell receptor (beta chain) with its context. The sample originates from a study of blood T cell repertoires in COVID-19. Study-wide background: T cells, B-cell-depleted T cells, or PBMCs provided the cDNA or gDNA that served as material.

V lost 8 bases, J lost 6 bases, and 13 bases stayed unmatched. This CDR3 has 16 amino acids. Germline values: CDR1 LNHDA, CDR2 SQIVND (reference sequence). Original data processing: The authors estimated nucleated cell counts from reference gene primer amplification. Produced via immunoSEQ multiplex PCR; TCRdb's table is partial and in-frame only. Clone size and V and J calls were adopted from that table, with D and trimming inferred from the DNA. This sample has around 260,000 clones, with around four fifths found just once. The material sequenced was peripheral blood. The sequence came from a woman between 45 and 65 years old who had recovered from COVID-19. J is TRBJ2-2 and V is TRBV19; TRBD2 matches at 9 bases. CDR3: CASASGEAGGPGELFF. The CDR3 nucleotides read TGTGCCAGTGCTTCGGGGGAAGCGGGGGGTCCCGGGGAGCTGTTTTTT.